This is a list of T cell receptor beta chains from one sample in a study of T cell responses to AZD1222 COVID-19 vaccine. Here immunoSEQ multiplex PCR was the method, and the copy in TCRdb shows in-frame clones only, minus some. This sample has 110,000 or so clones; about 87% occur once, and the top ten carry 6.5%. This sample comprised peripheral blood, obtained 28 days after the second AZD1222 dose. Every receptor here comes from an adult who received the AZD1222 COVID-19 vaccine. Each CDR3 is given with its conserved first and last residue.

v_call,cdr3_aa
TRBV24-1,CATSDPTSGGYEQYF
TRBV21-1,CASSKVGWAHEQFF
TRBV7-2,CASSLQGYNEQFF
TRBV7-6,CASSLGTSGGEETQYF
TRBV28,CASSSSRVGYGYTF
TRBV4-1,CASSQEEQRKETQYF
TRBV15,CATRDRDREFHTQNIQYF
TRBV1,CTSSQLTGLRSAREKLFF
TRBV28,CASSADRGYEPQHF
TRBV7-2,CASSYGQGMANYGYTF
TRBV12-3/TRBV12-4,CASSSYMNTEAFF
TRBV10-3,CAISTGGDTQYF
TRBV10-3,CAISEKGRTEAFF
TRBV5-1,CASSAGDRGNSPLHF
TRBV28,CASSPSNRVNQPQHF
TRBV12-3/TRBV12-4,CASSKNQPQHF
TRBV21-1,CASSAHFYTF
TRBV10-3,CAISEGHTSGANVLTF
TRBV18,CASSPPEGARTEAFF
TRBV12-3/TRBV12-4,CASTGQGVSGYTF
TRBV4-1,CASSQGSWDPNTGELFF
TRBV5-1,CASSRGQETQYF
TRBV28,CASSKQGVRLTDTQYF
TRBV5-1,CASSLGQGSGELFF
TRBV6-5,CASSYSVNTEAFF
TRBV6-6,CASSLGLAGMYQETQYF
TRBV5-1,CASSRSGLAENEQFF
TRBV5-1,CASSYDGTNQPQHF
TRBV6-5,CASSYIDLNTEAFF
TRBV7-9,CASSLVLNTEAFF
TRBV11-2,CASSLLAGGPEDGDTQYF
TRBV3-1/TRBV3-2,CASSQDDGGGPDTQYF
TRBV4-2,CASSQGSEDTQYF
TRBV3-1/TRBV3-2,CASSPRTSGGGDTQYF
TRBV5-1,CASSPVGTQSPQETQYF
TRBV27,CASSLVRRETQYF
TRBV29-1,CSVAPGLGGNTIYF
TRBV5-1,CASSFREDGYTF
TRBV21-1,CAINRVHEQYF
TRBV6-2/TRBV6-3,CASSYSTTDTQYF
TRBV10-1,CASSELGTTEAFF
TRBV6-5,CASNRGGPDTGELFF
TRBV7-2,CASSYGAGGSPLHF
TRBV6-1,CASSADRGVANYGYTF